One sample yielded the 19 T cell receptor beta chains listed below, sequenced in a study of blood T cell repertoires in COVID-19. Profiling relied on immunoSEQ multiplex PCR, and the TCRdb table lists in-frame clones only, not all of them. The sample records 360,000 or so clones, under 85% being singletons. The specimen was PBMCs or T cells enriched from blood (not recorded which). These TCRs come from a woman in her 50s who had recovered from COVID-19.

This chain joins TRBV25-1 and TRBJ1-2, with 10 bases that match TRBD1. From germline, CDR1 is MGHDK and CDR2 SYGVNS. J gave up 8 bases and V 6 bases, and 9 bases lay outside the gene matches. The CDR3 runs 14 residues. The CDR3 spells CASRETGGAGGYTF. The CDR3 nucleotides read TGTGCCAGCAGGGAGACAGGGGGCGCGGGAGGCTACACCTTC.

This sequence joins TRBV18 and TRBJ1-3; D is ambiguous. V was cut by 3 bases and J by 3 bases, with 12 bases left in between. Per the germline V gene, CDR1 is KGHSH and CDR2 is LQKENI. This CDR3 has 15 residues. In DNA form, the CDR3 reads TGTGCCAGCTCACCTACGACATCGGATGGAAACACCATATATTTT. Translating gives CASSPTTSDGNTIYF.

CDR3 in amino acids: CASSQDSSDTEAFF. In nucleotides, the CDR3 is TGTGCCAGCAGCCAAGATTCCAGTGACACTGAAGCTTTCTTT. J is TRBJ1-1 and V is TRBV3-1 (or the pseudogene TRBV3-2); D gene ambiguous. The CDR3 spans 14 residues. From germline, CDR1 is LGHDT and CDR2 YNNKEL (reference sequence). V lost 0 bases and J lost 3, with 8 bases in between.

The chain links TRBV9 to TRBJ1-2; 12 bases agree with TRBD1. The CDR3 runs to 15 residues. Looked up from germline, CDR1 is SGDLS and CDR2 is YYNGEE. The V segment lost 4 bases and the J segment 7 bases; nucleotides outside the gene matches: 8. The CDR3 nucleotides are TGTGCCAGCAGCCCGGGGACAGGGGGCGAGGGTGGCTACACCTTC. This encodes CASSPGTGGEGGYTF.

As concerns this clone: The same CDR3 can be traced to other DNA sequences in this sample. The genes are TRBV20-1 and TRBJ1-1; D ambiguous. Germline-derived CDR1 and CDR2 are DFQATT and SNEGSKA (reference sequence). Trimming stripped 3 bases from V and 0 bases from J, with 2 bases between. This CDR3 has 11 residues. The CDR3 DNA sequence: TGCAGTGCTAGCGTGAACACTGAAGCTTTCTTT. Its translation is CSASVNTEAFF.

The J gene is TRBJ2-5, the V gene TRBV7-2; TRBD2 matches at 8 bases. The CDR3 spans 14 residues. Germline V lookup: CDR1 SGHTA, CDR2 FQGNSA. The trim removed 3 bases at V and 4 bases at J, leaving 4 bases unmatched. The CDR3 spells CASSLGLVPETQYF. CDR3 DNA sequence: TGTGCCAGCAGCTTGGGACTAGTTCCAGAGACCCAGTACTTC.

This clone was observed once. The rearrangement uses TRBV18 and TRBJ1-2; 8 nucleotides match TRBD1. Germline CDR1 and CDR2: KGHSH and LQKENI. CDR3 size: 16 residues. V lost 0 bases to trimming and J lost 3 bases; unmatched junction nucleotides: 6. The CDR3 sequence: CASSPPSSGGHYGYTF. The CDR3 DNA is TGTGCCAGCTCACCACCGTCGTCAGGGGGCCACTATGGCTACACCTTC.

This sequence joins TRBV2 and TRBJ1-5; 8 bases map to TRBD1. J gave up 6 bases and V 3 bases, and 13 bases lay outside the gene matches. This CDR3 is built from 17 residues. Per the germline V gene, CDR1 is SNHLY and CDR2 is FYNNEI. This CDR3 is CASSDEQGAKAGQPQHF. As DNA, the CDR3 is TGTGCCAGCAGTGATGAGCAGGGGGCGAAGGCCGGTCAGCCCCAGCATTTT.

The chain is built from TRBV11-2 and TRBJ2-7, with 12 bases that match TRBD2. The J segment lost 7 bases and the V segment lost 5 bases, leaving 9 bases of the junction unmatched. Germline CDR1 SGHAT, CDR2 FQNNGV. The CDR3 is made up of 15 amino acids. The DNA of the CDR3 is TGTGCCAGCAGCCTGGGACTAGCGGGTTCTGGAGAGCAGTACTTC. Translation gives CASSLGLAGSGEQYF.

CDR3 coding DNA: TGTGCCAGCAGTTCGAGTCCACCAAACACCGGGGAGCTGTTTTTT. Amino acid sequence: CASSSSPPNTGELFF. V is TRBV27 and J is TRBJ2-2; D is undetermined. The V end lost 4 bases, the J end lost 2 bases, and 11 bases lay between the germline ends. Germline-derived CDR1 and CDR2 are MNHEY and SMNVEV (reference sequence). This CDR3 is 15 amino acids long.

The chain uses TRBV6-5 and TRBJ1-1; perhaps TRBD1 as D (5 bases). CDR3 length equals 15 residues. Trimming shortened V by 7 bases and J by 10 bases, and 25 bases separated the two germline ends. Looked up from germline, CDR1 is MNHEY and CDR2 is SVGAGI. CDR3: CASTPGEASQLSAFF. CDR3 sequence (DNA): TGTGCCAGCACCCCGGGGGAGGCCAGCCAACTTTCAGCTTTCTTT.

V is TRBV30 and J is TRBJ1-2; no clear D. The CDR3 totals 14 residues. CDR1 and CDR2 from the germline V gene are GTSNPN and SVGIG (reference sequence). Deletions cut 8 bases from V and 4 bases from J, with 20 bases between. CDR3 region: CALTIGLMGYGYTF. The CDR3 coding sequence is TGTGCCCTTACAATTGGGCTTATGGGCTATGGCTACACCTTC.

V usage is TRBV5-4 and J usage is TRBJ1-2, with D maybe TRBD1 (6 bases). This CDR3 spans 13 amino acids. V was shortened by 0 bases and J by 6 bases, with 9 bases between the two germline ends. CDR1 is SGHNT and CDR2 is YYREEE in the germline V gene (reference sequence). CDR3 sequence (DNA): TGTGCCAGCAGCTTGGTCTGGGACAATGGCTACACCTTC. Amino acid sequence: CASSLVWDNGYTF.

The chain recombines TRBV13 with TRBJ1-3; TRBD1 aligns across 8 bases. The germline V gene has CDR1 PRHDT and CDR2 FYEKMQ (reference sequence). With 3 bases clipped from V and 11 bases from J, the junction kept 9 bases outside the gene matches. This CDR3 has 14 amino acids. The CDR3 coding sequence is TGTGCCAGCAGCTTCCAGGGGGCTCCGGCCGCCATATATTTT. It translates to CASSFQGAPAAIYF.

This rearrangement joins TRBV24-1 to TRBJ1-6, with D maybe TRBD1 (6 bases). Germline loops: CDR1 KGHDR, CDR2 SFDVKD. This CDR3 contains 13 residues. The V end was cut by 6 bases, the J end by 7 bases, with 9 bases between. In nucleotides, the CDR3 is TGTGCCACCAGTCAGGGGCCGAATTCACCCCTCCACTTT. Amino acids: CATSQGPNSPLHF.

This clone came up once. The chain employs TRBV2 and TRBJ2-5, with 7 bases identical to TRBD2. The CDR3 extends over 13 amino acids. CDR1 and CDR2 from the germline V gene are SNHLY and FYNNEI. Germline trimming cut 6 bases from V and 1 base from J; bases unmatched to any gene: 2. The CDR3 spells CASRTSLQETQYF. The CDR3 DNA follows: TGTGCCAGCAGGACTAGCCTCCAAGAGACCCAGTACTTC.

This clone was observed once. The chain employs TRBV5-4 and TRBJ1-2; D perhaps matches TRBD1 (5 bases). Trimming removed 0 bases from V and 2 bases from J, with 17 bases in between. Germline CDR1 and CDR2: SGHNT and YYREEE (reference sequence). The CDR3 has 17 amino acids. CDR3 in amino acids: CASSLGDPGLRNYGYTF. CDR3 bases: TGTGCCAGCAGCTTGGGGGACCCGGGACTGAGAAACTATGGCTACACCTTC.

The CDR3 spells CASSYSGPGELFF. As DNA, the CDR3 is TGTGCCAGCAGTTACTCGGGCCCCGGGGAGCTGTTTTTT. V usage is TRBV6-5 and J usage is TRBJ2-2; D is uncertain. The CDR3 is made up of 13 amino acids. Germline CDR1 reads MNHEY; CDR2 reads SVGAGI. V shed 0 bases and J shed 6 bases, with 5 bases lying between them.

The chain links TRBV30 to TRBJ1-5, with D hard to call. CDR3 length equals 13 residues. The germline V gene has CDR1 GTSNPN and CDR2 SVGIG (reference sequence). Between the trimmed V and J ends, which lost 4 bases and 5 bases, there was a span of 12 bases. The CDR3 nucleotides read TGTGCCTGGATAGGAGTACCGGATCAGCCCCAGCATTTT. It is translated as CAWIGVPDQPQHF.